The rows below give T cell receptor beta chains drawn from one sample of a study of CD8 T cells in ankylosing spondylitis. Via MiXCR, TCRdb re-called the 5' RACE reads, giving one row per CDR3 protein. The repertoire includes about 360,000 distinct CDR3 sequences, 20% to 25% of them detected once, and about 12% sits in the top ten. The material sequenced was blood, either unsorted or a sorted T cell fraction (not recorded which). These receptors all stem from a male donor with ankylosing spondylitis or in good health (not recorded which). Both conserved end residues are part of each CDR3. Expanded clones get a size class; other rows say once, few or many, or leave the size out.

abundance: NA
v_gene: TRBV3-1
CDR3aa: CASSPLGAVDYEQYF

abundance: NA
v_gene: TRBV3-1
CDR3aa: CASSQPGLRTDTQYF

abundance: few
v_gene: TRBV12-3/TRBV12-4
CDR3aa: CASSPGGGGSEQFF

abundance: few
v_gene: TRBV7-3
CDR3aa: CASSLTCTPDWQEQYF

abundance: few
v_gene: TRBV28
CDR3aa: CASSDAPGPTYEQYF

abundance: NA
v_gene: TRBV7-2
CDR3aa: CANDYPRVVDTQYF

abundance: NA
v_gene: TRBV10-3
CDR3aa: CAIRRTEVNTGELFF

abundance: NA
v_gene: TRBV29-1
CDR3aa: CSVEDLAGDNEQFF

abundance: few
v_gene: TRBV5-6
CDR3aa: CASSKDPGGSYNEQFF

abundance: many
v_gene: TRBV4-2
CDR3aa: CASSQGRTGGGDTQYF

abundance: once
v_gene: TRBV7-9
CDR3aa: CASSYFGLAGNHEQYF

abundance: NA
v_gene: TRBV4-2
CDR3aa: CASSQDRGYGETGELFF

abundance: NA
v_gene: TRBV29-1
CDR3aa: CSVAGGQVGTEAFF

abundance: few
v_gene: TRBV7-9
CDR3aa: CASSLGDNAYNEQFF

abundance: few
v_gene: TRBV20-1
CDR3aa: CSARRSGGLSYNEQFF

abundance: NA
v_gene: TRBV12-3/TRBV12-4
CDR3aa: CASSNRFAGTGGYEQYF

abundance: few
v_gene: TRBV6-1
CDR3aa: CASSEDGWGRETQYF

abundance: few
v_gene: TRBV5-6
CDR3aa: CASSSMGADTQYF

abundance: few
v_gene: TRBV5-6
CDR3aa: CASSVSGGGWREQFF

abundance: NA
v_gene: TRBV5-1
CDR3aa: CASSEGTSGGSTDTQYF

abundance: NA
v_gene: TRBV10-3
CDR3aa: CAIRERAWAGELFF

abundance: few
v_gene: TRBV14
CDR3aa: CASSQDNLAGDTQYF

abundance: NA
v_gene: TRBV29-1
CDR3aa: CSTRDGPYEQYF

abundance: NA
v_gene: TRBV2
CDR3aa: CASSEALTGTSANTGELFF

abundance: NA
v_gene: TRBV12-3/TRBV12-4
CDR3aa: CASSLGGADIQYF

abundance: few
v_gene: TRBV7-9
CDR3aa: CSSRSTGELFF

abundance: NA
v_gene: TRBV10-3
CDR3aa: CAISEDSGIGGELFF

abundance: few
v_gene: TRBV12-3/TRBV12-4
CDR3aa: CASSFRLAGDNEQFF

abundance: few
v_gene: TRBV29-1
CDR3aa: CSVVVQGPVGFYGYTF

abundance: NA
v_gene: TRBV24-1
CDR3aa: CATGESGTQYF

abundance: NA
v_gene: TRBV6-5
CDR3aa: CASSYYTGLAGQETQYF

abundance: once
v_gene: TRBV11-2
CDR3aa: CASSTPGTSNEQFF

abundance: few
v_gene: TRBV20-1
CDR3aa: CSARGTGEYEQYF

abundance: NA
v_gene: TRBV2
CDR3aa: CASDGAGGVTFSTDTQYF

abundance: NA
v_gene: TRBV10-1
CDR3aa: CASSGQGQLAKNIQYF

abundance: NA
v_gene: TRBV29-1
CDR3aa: CSVYSMNTEAFF

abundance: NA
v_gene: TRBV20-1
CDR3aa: CSAMPRMLLRRTDTQYF

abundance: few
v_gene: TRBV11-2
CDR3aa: CASSLGMGDYEQYF

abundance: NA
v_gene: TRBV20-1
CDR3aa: CSAGRRESGPYNEQFF

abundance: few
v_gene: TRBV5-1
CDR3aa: CASSLVGNTYGYTF

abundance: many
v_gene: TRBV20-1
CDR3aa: CSAGGLAGLPYEQYF

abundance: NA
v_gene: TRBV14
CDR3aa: CASSQEGHYEQYF

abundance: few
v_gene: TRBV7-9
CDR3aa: CASSSTGLAGPMQYF

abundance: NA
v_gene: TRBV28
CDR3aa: CAIAQVLRGNQPQHF

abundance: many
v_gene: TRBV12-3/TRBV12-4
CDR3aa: CASTEPGGETQYF

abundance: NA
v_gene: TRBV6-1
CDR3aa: CASSERGQGAWETQYF

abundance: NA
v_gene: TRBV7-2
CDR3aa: CASRSGGAYTDTQYF

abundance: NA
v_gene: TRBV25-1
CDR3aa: CASSEFGVQGETQYF

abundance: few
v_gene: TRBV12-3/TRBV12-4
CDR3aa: CASSDRGGFLTQYF

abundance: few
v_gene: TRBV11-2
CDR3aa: CASRIRTGLNTEAFF

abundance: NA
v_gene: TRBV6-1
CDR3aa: CASTGGAPTNEQFF

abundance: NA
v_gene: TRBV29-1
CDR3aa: CSVAGGYEQYF

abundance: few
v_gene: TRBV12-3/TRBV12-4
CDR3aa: CASRDRGPRDEQFF

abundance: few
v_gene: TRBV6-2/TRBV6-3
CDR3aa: CASRAPGTGVSYEQYF

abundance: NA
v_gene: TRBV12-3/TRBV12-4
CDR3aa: CASSSSLSYEQYF

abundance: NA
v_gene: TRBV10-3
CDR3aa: CAIITLAGGQSLLLTDTQYF

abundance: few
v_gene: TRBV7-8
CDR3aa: CASSPLGDNEQFF

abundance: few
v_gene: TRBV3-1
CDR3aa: CASSQLASGPMAYEQYF